The clone carrying this TCR beta chain was seen ten or more times. Its antigen remains unknown. Follow-up blood was drawn about 14 weeks, roughly three months, after antiretroviral therapy began. Whole blood was used without fractionation, so all unsorted peripheral T cells were included. cDNA was made from around 0.5 ug RNA using alpha and beta constant primers. Alpha and beta chain libraries were made separately by chain-specific third strand synthesis with multiplexing indices. Each CDR3 protein gets one entry after TCRdb re-called the 5' RACE reads with MiXCR. The table includes about 6,500 distinct CDR3 sequences, around 6.7% detected once. This record comes from a study of HIV-infected patients and healthy controls. The CDR3 length is 13 residues. V was pared by 4 bases and J by 4 bases, with 8 bases between. Germline CDR1 reads SGHKS; CDR2 reads YYEKEE (reference sequence). Regarding the study as a whole: In healthy controls, MAIT alpha CDR3s were common; in HIV+ repertoires, severely depleted.

The material was blood, obtained during antiretroviral therapy. The genes are TRBV5-5 and TRBJ2-2; possibly TRBD2 for D (6 bases). The sequence was collected from an adult with HIV infection. The CDR3 region has the DNA TGTGCCAGCAGCCGCGGGGCCACCGGGGAGCTGTTTTTT. Its protein is CASSRGATGELFF.